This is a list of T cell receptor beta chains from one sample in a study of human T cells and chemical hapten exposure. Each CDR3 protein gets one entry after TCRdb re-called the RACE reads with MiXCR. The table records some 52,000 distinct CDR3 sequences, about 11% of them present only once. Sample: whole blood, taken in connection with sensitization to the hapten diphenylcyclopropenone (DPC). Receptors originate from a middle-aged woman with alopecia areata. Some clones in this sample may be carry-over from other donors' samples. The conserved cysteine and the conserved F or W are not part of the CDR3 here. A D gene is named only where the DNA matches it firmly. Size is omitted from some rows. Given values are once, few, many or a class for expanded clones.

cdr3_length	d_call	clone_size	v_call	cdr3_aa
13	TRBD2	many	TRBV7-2	ASSLSSGSFNEQF
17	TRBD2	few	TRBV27	ASSFYHIGEGSRTDTQY
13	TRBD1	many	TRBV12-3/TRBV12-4	ASSFADRAQETQY
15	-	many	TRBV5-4	ASSPGGYSRLGSPLH
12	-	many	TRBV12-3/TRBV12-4	ASRKGAGANVLT
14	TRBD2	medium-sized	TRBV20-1	SAASGTSGPTDTQY
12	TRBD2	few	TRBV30	AWSQGLSTDTQY
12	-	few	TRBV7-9	ASSPRAGSTEAF
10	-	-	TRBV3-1	ASSTGSNIQY
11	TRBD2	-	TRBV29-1	SVRSRGADTQY
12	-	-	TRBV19	ASSPREGNSPLH
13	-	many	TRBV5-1	ASSLGASVTGELF
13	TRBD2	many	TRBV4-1	ASSPGTSGVYEQY
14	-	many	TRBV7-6	ASSAREASYNSPLH
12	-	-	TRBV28	ASSLTSGKYEQY
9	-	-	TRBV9	ASGGGPEQF
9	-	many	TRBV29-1	SALGGTEAF
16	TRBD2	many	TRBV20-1	SARDAVSGGHSYNEQF
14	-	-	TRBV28	ASSPKAAGPPYEQY
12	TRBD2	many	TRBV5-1	ASSPGLAEETQY
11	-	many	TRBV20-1	SASPNPNQPQH
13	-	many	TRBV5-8	ASSLAGPGANVLT
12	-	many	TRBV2	ASSADWRPDEQF
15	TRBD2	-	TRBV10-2	ASRPGPSGSMTDTQY
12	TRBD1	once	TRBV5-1	ASSSGQGEHEQY
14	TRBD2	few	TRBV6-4	ASSDSTSGQYNEQF
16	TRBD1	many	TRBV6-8	ASSFQSGGRWVAYEQY
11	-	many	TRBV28	ASRMQTAYEQY
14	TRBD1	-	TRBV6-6	ASSSSGQGRGGELF
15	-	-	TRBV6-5	ASSYRIGGVDYNEQF